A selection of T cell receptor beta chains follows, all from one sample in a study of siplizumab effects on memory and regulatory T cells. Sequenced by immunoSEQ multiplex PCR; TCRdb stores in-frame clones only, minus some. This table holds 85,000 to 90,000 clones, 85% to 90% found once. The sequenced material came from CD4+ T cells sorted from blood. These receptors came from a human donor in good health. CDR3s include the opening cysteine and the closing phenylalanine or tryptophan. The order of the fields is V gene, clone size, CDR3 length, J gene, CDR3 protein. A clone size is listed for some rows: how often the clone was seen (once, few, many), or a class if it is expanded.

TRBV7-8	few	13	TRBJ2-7	CASSRTGAYEQYF
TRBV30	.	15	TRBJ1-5	CAWSVPRLGNQPQHF
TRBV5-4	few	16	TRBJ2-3	CASSLNSGKKKDTQYF
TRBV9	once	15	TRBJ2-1	CASSIDRSSYNEQFF
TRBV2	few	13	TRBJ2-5	CASSLLVQETQYF
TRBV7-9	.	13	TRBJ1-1	CASSQTGNTEAFF
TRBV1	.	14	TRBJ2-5	CTSARSRGRETQYF
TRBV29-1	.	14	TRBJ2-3	CSVEVNARGDTQYF
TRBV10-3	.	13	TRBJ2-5	CAISLRVGETQYF
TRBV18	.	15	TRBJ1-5	CASSPDWTGNQPQHF
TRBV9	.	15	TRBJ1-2	CASSPRSTANYGYTF
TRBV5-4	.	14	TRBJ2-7	CASSSQGNVYEQYF
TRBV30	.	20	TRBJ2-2	CAWSVYKASHGRKNTGELFF
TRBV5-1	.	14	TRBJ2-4	CASSPPGGSDIQYF
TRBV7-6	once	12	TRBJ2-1	CASSLADREQFF
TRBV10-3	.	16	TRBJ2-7	CAIRSGTSGRAYEQYF
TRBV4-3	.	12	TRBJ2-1	CASSQAGGGQFF
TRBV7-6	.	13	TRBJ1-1	CASSPRGNTEAFF
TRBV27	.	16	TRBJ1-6	CASSSAVSSYNSPLHF
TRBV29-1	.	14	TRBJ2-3	CSVVPGSSTDTQYF
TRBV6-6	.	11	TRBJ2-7	CASRRDVEQYF
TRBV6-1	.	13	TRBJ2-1	CASSESSEGEQFF
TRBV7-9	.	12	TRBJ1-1	CASSLGEAEAFF
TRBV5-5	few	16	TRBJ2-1	CASSIQGLAVYNEQFF
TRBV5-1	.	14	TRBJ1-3	CASKEGARGNTIYF
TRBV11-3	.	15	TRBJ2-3	CASMPPGLAGDTQYF
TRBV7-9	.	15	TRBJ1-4	CASSSWTATNEKLFF
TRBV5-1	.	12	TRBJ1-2	CASSEDSSGYTF
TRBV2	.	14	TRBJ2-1	CASSEASFAREQFF
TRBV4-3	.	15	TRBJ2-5	CASSQVGAGKETQYF
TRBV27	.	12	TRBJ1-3	CASRGAGNTIYF
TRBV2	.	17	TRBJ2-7	CASSVEGTSGWRGEQYF
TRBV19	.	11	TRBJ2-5	CASRQGETQYF
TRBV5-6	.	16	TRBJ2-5	CASSFLTSGRVETQYF
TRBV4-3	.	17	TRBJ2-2	CASSQDSGTGFGGELFF
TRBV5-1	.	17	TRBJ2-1	CASSLGASGKSYNEQFF
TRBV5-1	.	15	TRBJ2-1	CASSGGAAIYNEQFF
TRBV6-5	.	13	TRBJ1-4	CASGDRGNEKLFF
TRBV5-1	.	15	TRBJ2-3	CASSGRARATDTQYF
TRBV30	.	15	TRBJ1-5	CAWSVGGISNQPQHF
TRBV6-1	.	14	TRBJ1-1	CASSENGVPAEAFF
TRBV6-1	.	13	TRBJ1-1	CASLEMGETEAFF
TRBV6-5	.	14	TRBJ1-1	CASSYDRSSTEAFF
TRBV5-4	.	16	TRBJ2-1	CASSLGGTYSYNEQFF
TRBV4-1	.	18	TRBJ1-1	CASSQDRWGGTQFGEAFF
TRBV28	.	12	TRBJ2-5	CASSGGIQTQYF
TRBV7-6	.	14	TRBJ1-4	CASSPGGEREKLFF
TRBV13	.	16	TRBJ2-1	CASSSPRTSGNDEQFF
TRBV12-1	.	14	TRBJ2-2	CASSFPGVTGELFF
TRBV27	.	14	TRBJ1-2	CASSARGGSYGYTF
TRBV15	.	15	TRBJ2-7	CATSRSRGTPYEQYF
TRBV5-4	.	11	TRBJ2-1	CASSLGNEQFF
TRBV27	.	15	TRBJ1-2	CASSLSPRDRNGYTF
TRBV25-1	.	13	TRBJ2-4	CASSEAAKNIQYF
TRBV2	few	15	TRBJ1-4	CASRLRQGLNEKLFF
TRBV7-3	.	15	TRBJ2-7	CASSLAGTRSHEQYF
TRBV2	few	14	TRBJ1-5	CASSEGSSNQPQHF